A selection of T cell receptor beta chains follows, all from one sample in a study of T cell repertoires in cytomegalovirus infection. In TCRdb, the reads were re-called with MiXCR into one record per CDR3 protein. The repertoire holds hundreds of thousands of distinct CDR3 sequences, with 18% as singletons. The source material was PBMCs. The source is a human donor in good health (CMV status not recorded). Some clones in this sample may be carry-over from other donors' samples. Each CDR3 is given with its conserved first and last residue. D genes are given only for firm matches. Some rows have no size entry. The others give once, few or many, or a class for an expanded clone.

j_call d_call clone_size v_call cdr3_aa cdr3_nt
TRBJ2-1 - many TRBV11-2 CASSNGPTSYNEQFF TGTGCCAGCAGCAACGGTCCTACCTCCTACAATGAGCAGTTCTTC
TRBJ1-1 - few TRBV6-2/TRBV6-3 CASSLITALNTEAFF TGTGCCAGCAGCCTTATAACAGCCTTGAACACTGAAGCTTTCTTT
TRBJ2-1 TRBD2 many TRBV7-9 CASSYPGLAGGEQFF TGTGCCAGCAGCTACCCGGGACTAGCGGGCGGTGAGCAGTTCTTC
TRBJ2-2 TRBD2 - TRBV2 CASRSTGGTGELFF TGTGCCAGCCGATCGACGGGGGGAACCGGGGAGCTGTTTTTT
TRBJ2-3 TRBD2 many TRBV6-5 CASSYGTSGMGADTQYF TGTGCCAGCAGTTACGGGACTAGCGGGATGGGGGCAGATACGCAGTATTTT
TRBJ2-2 TRBD1 many TRBV12-3/TRBV12-4 CASSTWTGGMAGELFF TGTGCCAGCAGTACGTGGACAGGGGGGATGGCCGGGGAGCTGTTTTTT
TRBJ2-3 TRBD2 - TRBV7-2 CASSSSGGAEDTQYF TGTGCCAGCAGCTCTAGCGGGGGGGCCGAGGATACGCAGTATTTT
TRBJ1-1 - many TRBV28 CASRSTGAAFF TGTGCCAGCAGATCCACGGGGGCAGCTTTCTTT
TRBJ1-6 - few TRBV28 CASSPPPSGNSPLHF TGTGCCAGCAGTCCCCCACCATCGGGTAATTCACCCCTCCACTTT
TRBJ1-1 TRBD1 - TRBV6-2/TRBV6-3 CASSFRQGNTEAFF TGTGCCAGCAGTTTCCGACAGGGGAACACTGAAGCTTTCTTT
TRBJ2-2 - few TRBV2 CASSPRGGAGELFF TGTGCCAGCAGTCCCAGGGGAGGGGCCGGGGAGCTGTTTTTT